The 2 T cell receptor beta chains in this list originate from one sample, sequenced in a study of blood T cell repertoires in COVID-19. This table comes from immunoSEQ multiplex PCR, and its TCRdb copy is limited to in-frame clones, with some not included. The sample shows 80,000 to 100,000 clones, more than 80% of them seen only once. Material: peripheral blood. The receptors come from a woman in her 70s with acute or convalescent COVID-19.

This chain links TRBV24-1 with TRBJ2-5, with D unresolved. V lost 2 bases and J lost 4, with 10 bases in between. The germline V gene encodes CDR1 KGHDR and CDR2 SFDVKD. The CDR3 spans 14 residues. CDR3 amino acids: CATSDSPARETQYF. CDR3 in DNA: TGTGCCACCAGTGATTCCCCAGCGCGAGAGACCCAGTACTTC.

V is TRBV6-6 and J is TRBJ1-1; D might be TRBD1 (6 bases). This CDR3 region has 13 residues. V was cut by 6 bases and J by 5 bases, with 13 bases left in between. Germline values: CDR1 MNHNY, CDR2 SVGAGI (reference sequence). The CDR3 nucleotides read TGTGCCAGCAGCCCCCCCCAGGGGACTGAAGCTTTCTTT. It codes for CASSPPQGTEAFF.